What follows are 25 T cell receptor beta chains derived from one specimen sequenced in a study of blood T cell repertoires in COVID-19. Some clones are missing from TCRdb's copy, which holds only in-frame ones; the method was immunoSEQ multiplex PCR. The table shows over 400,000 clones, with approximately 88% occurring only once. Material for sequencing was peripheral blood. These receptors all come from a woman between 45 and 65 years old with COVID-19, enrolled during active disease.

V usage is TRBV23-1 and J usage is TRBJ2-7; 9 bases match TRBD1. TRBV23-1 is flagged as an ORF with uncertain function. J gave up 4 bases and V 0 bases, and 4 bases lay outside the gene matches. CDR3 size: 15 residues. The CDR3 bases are TGCGCCAGCAGTCAATCGAGGGACAGGGAGTACGAGCAGTACTTC. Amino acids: CASSQSRDREYEQYF.

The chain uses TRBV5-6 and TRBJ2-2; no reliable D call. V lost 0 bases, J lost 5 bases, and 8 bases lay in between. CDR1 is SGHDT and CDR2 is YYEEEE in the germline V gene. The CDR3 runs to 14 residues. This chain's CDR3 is CASSLGSETGELFF. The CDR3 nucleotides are TGTGCCAGCAGCTTGGGGAGTGAAACCGGGGAGCTGTTTTTT.

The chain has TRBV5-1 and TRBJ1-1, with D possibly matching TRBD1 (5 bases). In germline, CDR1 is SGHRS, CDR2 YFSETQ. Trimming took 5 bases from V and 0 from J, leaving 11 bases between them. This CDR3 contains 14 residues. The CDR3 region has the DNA TGCGCCAGCAGTCCAATCAGGGTGAACACTGAAGCTTTCTTT. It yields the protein CASSPIRVNTEAFF. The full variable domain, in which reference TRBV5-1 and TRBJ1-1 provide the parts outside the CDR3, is KAGVTQTPRYLIKTRGQQVTLSCSPISGHRSVSWYQQTPGQGLQFLFEYFSETQRNKGNFPGRFSGRQFSNSRSEMNVSTLELGDSALYLCASSPIRVNTEAFFGQGTRLTVV.

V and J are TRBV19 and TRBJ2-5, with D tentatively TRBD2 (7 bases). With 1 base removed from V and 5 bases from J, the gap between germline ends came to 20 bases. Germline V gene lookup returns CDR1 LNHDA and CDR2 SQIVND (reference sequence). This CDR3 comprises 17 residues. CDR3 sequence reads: CASSIAASTGGQETQYF. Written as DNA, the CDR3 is TGTGCCAGTAGTATAGCAGCTTCTACGGGGGGCCAGGAGACCCAGTACTTC.

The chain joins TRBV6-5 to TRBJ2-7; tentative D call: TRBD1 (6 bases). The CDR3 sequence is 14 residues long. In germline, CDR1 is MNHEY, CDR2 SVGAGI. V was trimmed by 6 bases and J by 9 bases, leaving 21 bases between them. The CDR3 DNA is TGTGCCAGCAGAAACACCGGGACAACGGTGGGGCAGTACTTC. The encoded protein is CASRNTGTTVGQYF.

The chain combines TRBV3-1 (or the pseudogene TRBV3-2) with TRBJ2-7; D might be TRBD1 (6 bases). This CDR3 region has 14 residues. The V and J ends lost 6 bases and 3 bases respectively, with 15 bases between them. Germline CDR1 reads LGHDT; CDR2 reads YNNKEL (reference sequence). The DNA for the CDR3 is TGTGCCAGCAGATCAGAGGACAGACACTACGAGCAGTACTTC. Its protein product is CASRSEDRHYEQYF.

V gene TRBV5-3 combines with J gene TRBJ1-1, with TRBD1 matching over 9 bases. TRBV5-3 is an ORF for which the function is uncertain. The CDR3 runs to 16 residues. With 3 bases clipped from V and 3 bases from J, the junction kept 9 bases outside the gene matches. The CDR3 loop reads CARSYRGRESDTEAFF. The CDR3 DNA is TGTGCCAGAAGCTACAGGGGGCGCGAGTCGGACACTGAAGCTTTCTTT.

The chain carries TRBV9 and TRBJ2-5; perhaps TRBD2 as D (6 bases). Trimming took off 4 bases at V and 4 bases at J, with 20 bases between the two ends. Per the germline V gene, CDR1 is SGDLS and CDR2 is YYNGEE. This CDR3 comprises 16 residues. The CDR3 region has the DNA TGTGCCAGCAGCCCCCTCGGGCAGGGAGGACCAGAGACCCAGTACTTC. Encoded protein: CASSPLGQGGPETQYF.

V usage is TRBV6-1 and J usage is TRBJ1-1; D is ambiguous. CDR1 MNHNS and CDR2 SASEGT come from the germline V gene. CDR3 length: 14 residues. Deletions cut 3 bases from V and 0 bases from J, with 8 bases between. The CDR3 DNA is TGTGCCAGCAGTGAGGCGGTCCTGAACACTGAAGCTTTCTTT. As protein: CASSEAVLNTEAFF.

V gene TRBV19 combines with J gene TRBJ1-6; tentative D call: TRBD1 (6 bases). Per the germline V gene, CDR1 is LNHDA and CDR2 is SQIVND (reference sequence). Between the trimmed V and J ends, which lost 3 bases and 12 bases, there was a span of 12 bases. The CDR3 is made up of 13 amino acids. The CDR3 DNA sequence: TGTGCCAGTAGTATGGTTGCAGGGGAACCCCTCCACTTT. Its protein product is CASSMVAGEPLHF.

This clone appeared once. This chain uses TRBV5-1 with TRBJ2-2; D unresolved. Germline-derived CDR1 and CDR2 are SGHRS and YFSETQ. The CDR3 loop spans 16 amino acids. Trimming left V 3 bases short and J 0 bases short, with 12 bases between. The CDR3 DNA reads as TGCGCCAGCAGCTCCTTACTTACAGCGAACACCGGGGAGCTGTTTTTT. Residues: CASSSLLTANTGELFF.

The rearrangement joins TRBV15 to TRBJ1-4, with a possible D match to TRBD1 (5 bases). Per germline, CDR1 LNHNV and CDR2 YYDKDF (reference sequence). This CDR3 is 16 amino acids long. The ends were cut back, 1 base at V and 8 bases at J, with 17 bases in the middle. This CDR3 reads CATSRGWTGVIEKLFF. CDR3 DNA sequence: TGTGCCACCAGCAGAGGGTGGACGGGGGTAATCGAAAAACTGTTTTTT.

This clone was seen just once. Here the CDR3 reads CASSLWRTGKFENQPQHF. The CDR3 DNA reads TGTGCCAGCAGTTTATGGCGGACAGGGAAGTTCGAAAATCAGCCCCAGCATTTT. This chain connects TRBV28 to TRBJ1-5; 8 nucleotides align to TRBD1. The CDR3 sequence is 18 residues long. Trimming cost V 0 bases and J 4 bases; bases outside gene matches: 11. Germline V CDR1 and CDR2: MDHEN, SYDVKM. The complete variable domain, with remaining parts taken from reference TRBV28 and TRBJ1-5, reads DVKVTQSSRYLVKRTGEKVFLECVQDMDHENMFWYRQDPGLGLRLIYFSYDVKMKEKGDIPEGYSVSREKKERFSLILESASTNQTSMYLCASSLWRTGKFENQPQHFGDGTRLSIL.

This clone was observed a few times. CDR3 sequence reads: CASSQAAAGGPDGELFF. The CDR3 DNA is TGTGCCAGCAGCCAAGCCGCGGCGGGGGGGCCTGACGGGGAGCTGTTTTTT. The chain couples TRBV4-2 to TRBJ2-2, with TRBD2 matching over 9 bases. Germline trimming cut 1 base from V and 7 bases from J; bases unmatched to any gene: 10. Germline CDR1 LGHNA, CDR2 YNFKEQ. The CDR3 spans 17 residues.

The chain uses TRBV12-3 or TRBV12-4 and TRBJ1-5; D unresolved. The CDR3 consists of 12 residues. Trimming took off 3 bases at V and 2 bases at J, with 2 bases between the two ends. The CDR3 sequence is CASSFGNQPQHF. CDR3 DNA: TGTGCCAGCAGTTTCGGCAATCAGCCCCAGCATTTT.

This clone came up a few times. CDR3 region: CASSGQGVTGELFF. CDR3 DNA sequence: TGTGCCAGCAGTGGTCAGGGGGTAACCGGGGAGCTGTTTTTT. This sequence joins TRBV2 and TRBJ2-2, with 7 bases lining up with TRBD1. Germline CDR1 SNHLY, CDR2 FYNNEI. This CDR3 has 14 residues. Unmatched junction bases numbered 4, after V lost 4 bases and J lost 5 bases.

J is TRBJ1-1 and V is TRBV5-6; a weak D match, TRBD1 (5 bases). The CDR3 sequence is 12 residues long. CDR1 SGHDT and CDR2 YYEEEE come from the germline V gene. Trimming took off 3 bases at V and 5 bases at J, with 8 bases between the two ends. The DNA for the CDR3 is TGTGCCAGCAGCTGGGGCGAAACTGAAGCTTTCTTT. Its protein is CASSWGETEAFF. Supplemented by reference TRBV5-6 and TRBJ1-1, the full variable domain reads DAGVTQSPTHLIKTRGQQVTLRCSPKSGHDTVSWYQQALGQGPQFIFQYYEEEERQRGNFPDRFSGHQFPNYSSELNVNALLLGDSALYLCASSWGETEAFFGQGTRLTVV.

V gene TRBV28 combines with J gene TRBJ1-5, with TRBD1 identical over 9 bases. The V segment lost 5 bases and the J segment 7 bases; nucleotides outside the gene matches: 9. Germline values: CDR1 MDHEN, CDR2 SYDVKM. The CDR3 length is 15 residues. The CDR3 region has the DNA TGTGCCAGCAGTCTAATTGACAGGGGGGACCAGCCCCAGCATTTT. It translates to CASSLIDRGDQPQHF.

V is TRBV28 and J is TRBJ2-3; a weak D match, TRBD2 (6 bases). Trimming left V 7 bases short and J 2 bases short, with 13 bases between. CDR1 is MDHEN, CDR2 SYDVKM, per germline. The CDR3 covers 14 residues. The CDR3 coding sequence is TGTGCCAGCACCTCGGGGGTTTACACAGATACGCAGTATTTT. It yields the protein CASTSGVYTDTQYF.

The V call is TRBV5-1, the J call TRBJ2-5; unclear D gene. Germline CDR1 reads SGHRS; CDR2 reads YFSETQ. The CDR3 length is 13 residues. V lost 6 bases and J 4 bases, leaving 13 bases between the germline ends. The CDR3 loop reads CASISRVGETQYF. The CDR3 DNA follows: TGCGCCAGCATTTCACGGGTCGGAGAGACCCAGTACTTC.

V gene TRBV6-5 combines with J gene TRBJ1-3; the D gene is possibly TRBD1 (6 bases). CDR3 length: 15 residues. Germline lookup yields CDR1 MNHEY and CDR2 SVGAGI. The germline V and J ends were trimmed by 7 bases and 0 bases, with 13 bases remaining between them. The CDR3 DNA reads TGTGCCAGCACAAGAAACAGGGACTCTGGAAACACCATATATTTT. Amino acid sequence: CASTRNRDSGNTIYF.

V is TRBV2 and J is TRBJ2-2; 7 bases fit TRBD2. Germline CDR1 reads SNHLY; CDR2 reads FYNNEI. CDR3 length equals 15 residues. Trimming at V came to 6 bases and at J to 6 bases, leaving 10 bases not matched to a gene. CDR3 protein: CASSLGRGAAGELFF. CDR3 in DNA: TGTGCCAGCAGCCTAGGGAGGGGAGCGGCCGGGGAGCTGTTTTTT. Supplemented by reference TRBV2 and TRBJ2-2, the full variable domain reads EPEVTQTPSHQVTQMGQEVILRCVPISNHLYFYWYRQILGQKVEFLVSFYNNEISEKSEIFDDQFSVERPDGSNFTLKIRSTKLEDSAMYFCASSLGRGAAGELFFGEGSRLTVL.

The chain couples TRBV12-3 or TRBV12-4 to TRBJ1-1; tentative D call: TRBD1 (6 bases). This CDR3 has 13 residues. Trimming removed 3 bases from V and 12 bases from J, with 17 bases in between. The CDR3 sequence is CASSFGGGETTFF. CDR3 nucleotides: TGTGCCAGCAGTTTTGGGGGGGGCGAAACGACTTTCTTT.

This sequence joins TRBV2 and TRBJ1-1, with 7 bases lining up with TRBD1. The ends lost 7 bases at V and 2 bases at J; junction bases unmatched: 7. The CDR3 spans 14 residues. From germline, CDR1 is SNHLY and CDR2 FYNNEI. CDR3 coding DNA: TGTGCCAGCACCGTGGGACAGATCAACACTGAAGCTTTCTTT. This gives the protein CASTVGQINTEAFF. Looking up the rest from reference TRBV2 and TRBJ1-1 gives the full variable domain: EPEVTQTPSHQVTQMGQEVILRCVPISNHLYFYWYRQILGQKVEFLVSFYNNEISEKSEIFDDQFSVERPDGSNFTLKIRSTKLEDSAMYFCASTVGQINTEAFFGQGTRLTVV.

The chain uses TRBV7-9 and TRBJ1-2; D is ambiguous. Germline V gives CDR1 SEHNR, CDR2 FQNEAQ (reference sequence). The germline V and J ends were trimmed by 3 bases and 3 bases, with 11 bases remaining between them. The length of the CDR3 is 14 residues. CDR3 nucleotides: TGTGCCAGCAGCTTGAGAGGATCAGACTATGGCTACACCTTC. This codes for CASSLRGSDYGYTF.